The entry below gives a single T cell receptor (beta chain) sequence along with its context. Unsorted bulk tissue (about 20-32 mg) underwent RNA and DNA co-extraction. This specimen belongs to a study of tumor-infiltrating lymphocytes in primary liver carcinoma. Reverse transcription of approximately 500 ng total RNA with a constant-region primer produced TCR beta cDNA. Investigators got TCR beta libraries out of three nested multiplex PCR rounds, done with slightly modified ARM-PCR. The first two PCR rounds used TRBV1-TRBV30 forward primers with a C-beta reverse primer, 10 cycles each. TCRdb ran MiXCR on the multiplex PCR reads and lists one entry per CDR3 protein. The sample records roughly 100,000 distinct CDR3 sequences, around 80% being singletons. Germline V lookup: CDR1 SNHLY, CDR2 FYNNEI. This CDR3 is 16 amino acids long. The V end was cut by 11 bases, the J end by 1 base, with 20 bases between.

This chain links TRBV2 with TRBJ2-2; perhaps TRBD1 as D (7 bases). Sequencing was performed on liver tumor tissue from sampling region 3. Noted subset: tumor region T3, left-lateral pole. This sequence was found in a man aged 35 to 55 with primary liver carcinoma and hepatitis B virus infection. The DNA of the CDR3 is TGTGCCGGCTCGGGCCCAGGGGGGATGAACACCGGGGAGCTGTTTTTT. Encoded protein: CAGSGPGGMNTGELFF.